Given below is one T cell receptor beta chain in context. This sample was taken from a study of blood T cell repertoires in COVID-19. On the study more broadly: Nucleic acid was either cDNA or gDNA, and it came from T cells, B-cell-depleted T cells, or PBMCs.

Germline assignment: CDR1 DFQATT and CDR2 SNEGSKA (reference sequence). Losses at the gene ends were 3 bases for V and 9 bases for J; bases not matched to a gene: 11. The CDR3 runs 14 residues. Original handling: Amplification with reference gene primers provided the estimates of nucleated cell counts. The protocol was immunoSEQ multiplex PCR, while the TCRdb copy is restricted to in-frame clones and leaves out a portion. V and J calls and clone size are copied from that table; D and trimming were computed from the DNA. The table has around 6,700 clones, 80% to 90% seen once. The clonotype originates from a man between 70 and 80 years old with active COVID-19. The sequencing input was peripheral blood. V and J are TRBV20-1 and TRBJ1-5; 7 bases match TRBD1. The CDR3 spells CSASTGALGGPQHF. For the CDR3, the DNA is TGCAGTGCTAGTACAGGGGCCCTGGGGGGGCCCCAGCATTTT.